These T cell receptor beta chains were read from a single sample in a study of vaccination effects on CD4 cells after COVID-19. Method: immunoSEQ multiplex PCR; TCRdb's copy keeps in-frame clones and lacks some. The sample lists about 63,000 clones, over 70% occurring once. Their antigens are not known. The sample was CD4+ T cells from PBMCs cultured with HCoV-OC43 spike peptides, taken before COVID-19 vaccination. These receptors were taken from a human donor who received a COVID-19 vaccine. Both conserved end residues are part of each CDR3. D genes are given only for firm matches. The size entry is marked missing in some rows and otherwise reads once, few, many or a size class.

d_gene,len,j_gene,abundance,v_gene,CDR3nt,CDR3aa
TRBD1,14,TRBJ1-2,few,TRBV7-3,TGTGCCAGCAGCTTAACCGGGACAGGGGGAGGCTACACCTTC,CASSLTGTGGGYTF
-,16,TRBJ1-4,-,TRBV7-6,TGTGCCAGCAGCCCCTACCCCGGAGGGGGGGATGAAAAACTGTTTTTT,CASSPYPGGGDEKLFF
TRBD1,16,TRBJ1-3,once,TRBV5-1,TGCGCCAGCAGTTTGAGGCAGGGGGGAGTCGGAAACACCATATATTTT,CASSLRQGGVGNTIYF
-,15,TRBJ1-5,-,TRBV2,TGTGCCAGCAGTGAAACTGATAGGGTCTCTCAGCCCCAGCATTTT,CASSETDRVSQPQHF
TRBD1,19,TRBJ1-3,-,TRBV18,TGTGCCAGCTCACCTTCGACCGGGACAGGGGAAACCTCTGGAAACACCATATATTTT,CASSPSTGTGETSGNTIYF
TRBD2,14,TRBJ2-1,-,TRBV5-1,TGCGCCAGCAGCTTGGGTCTAGCGGTAAATGAGCAGTTCTTC,CASSLGLAVNEQFF
TRBD1,13,TRBJ2-1,few,TRBV2,TGTGCCAGCAGAGAGGACAGGGTGAGTGAGCAGTTCTTC,CASREDRVSEQFF
TRBD1,15,TRBJ2-6,-,TRBV6-5,TGTGCCAGCCAGGGACAGGGGAACGGGGCCAACGTCCTGACTTTC,CASQGQGNGANVLTF
-,15,TRBJ2-5,once,TRBV5-1,TGCGCCAGCAGCTCGACTGGAGGGGGTCAAGAGACCCAGTACTTC,CASSSTGGGQETQYF
-,13,TRBJ1-6,-,TRBV6-1,TGTGCCAGCAGAATCTCCTATAATTCACCCCTCCACTTT,CASRISYNSPLHF
TRBD2,13,TRBJ2-4,-,TRBV28,TGTGCCAGCAGCCCCGGGGGGGGCAACATTCAGTACTTC,CASSPGGGNIQYF
-,14,TRBJ1-2,-,TRBV28,TGTGCCAGCAGTTTGAGCGGGACGGCAGTGAGCTACACCTTC,CASSLSGTAVSYTF
-,15,TRBJ2-2,-,TRBV7-9,TGTGCCAGCAACTTGGGGCATGCTGGAGACGGGGAGCTGTTTTTT,CASNLGHAGDGELFF
-,15,TRBJ1-5,-,TRBV4-1,TGCGCCAGCAGCCAAGACCGGGACTTTAATCAGCCCCAGCATTTT,CASSQDRDFNQPQHF
-,14,TRBJ1-1,-,TRBV7-2,TGTGCCAGCAGCTTGACAGGAGGAGGCACTGAAGCTTTCTTT,CASSLTGGGTEAFF
TRBD1,16,TRBJ1-1,-,TRBV3-1/TRBV3-2,TGTGCCAGCAGCCGGCGTACAGGGGGACTTACCCCCTTATCTTTCTTT,CASSRRTGGLTPLSFF
-,14,TRBJ1-5,once,TRBV5-1,TGCGCCAGCAGCCCCGATTATACCTCGGGGCTTCAGCATTTT,CASSPDYTSGLQHF
TRBD1,15,TRBJ1-3,-,TRBV5-1,TGCGCCAGCAGCCGACAGGGGATGGGTGGAAACACCATATATTTT,CASSRQGMGGNTIYF
-,13,TRBJ1-1,-,TRBV11-1,TGTGCCAGCAGCTTATCGAGGGAAACTGAAGCTTTCTTT,CASSLSRETEAFF
-,14,TRBJ2-5,-,TRBV18,TGTGCCAGCTCACGATCCGGGTTCCAAGAGACCCAGTACTTC,CASSRSGFQETQYF
-,16,TRBJ2-2,-,TRBV5-1,TGCGCCAGCAGCTTGGCCGTGACAGCAAACACCGGGGAGCTGTTTTTT,CASSLAVTANTGELFF
TRBD2,19,TRBJ2-2,-,TRBV5-1,TGCGCCAGCAGCCCTGGCGTAGCGGGGGGAGTCTCGAACACCGGGGAGCTGTTTTTT,CASSPGVAGGVSNTGELFF
TRBD1,13,TRBJ1-1,-,TRBV19,TGTGCCAGTAGTAACAGGGGCTTAACTGAAGCTTTCTTT,CASSNRGLTEAFF
TRBD1,15,TRBJ1-2,-,TRBV28,TGTGCCAGCAGTGATCAACAGGGGGCGGTCTATGGCTACACCTTC,CASSDQQGAVYGYTF
-,13,TRBJ1-6,-,TRBV29-1,TGCAGCGTTAGGGAGGACTATAATTCACCCCTCCACTTT,CSVREDYNSPLHF
-,15,TRBJ2-3,-,TRBV5-1,TGCGCCAGCAGCTTGGGCAGGGATTATGCAGATACGCAGTATTTT,CASSLGRDYADTQYF
-,13,TRBJ2-2,few,TRBV7-8,TGTGCCAGCAGCGCAGACAGGCACGGGGAGCTGTTTTTT,CASSADRHGELFF
TRBD1,15,TRBJ1-4,-,TRBV5-1,TGCGCCAGCAGCTCGGAACAACAGGGGACCGGAAAACTGTTTTTT,CASSSEQQGTGKLFF
TRBD1,15,TRBJ2-1,-,TRBV6-5,TGTGCCAGCAGTTACCGGGGACAGGGTTACAATGAGCAGTTCTTC,CASSYRGQGYNEQFF
-,16,TRBJ1-5,few,TRBV7-8,TGTGCCAGCAGCTTAGGGCCGCCGGGAGGCAATCAGCCCCAGCATTTT,CASSLGPPGGNQPQHF
-,13,TRBJ1-1,-,TRBV29-1,TGCAGCGCTAGCGCGGGACCTCTAACTGAAGCTTTCTTT,CSASAGPLTEAFF
-,17,TRBJ2-4,-,TRBV6-1,TGTGCCAGCAGTGAAAGAGGGGCAGGGTCGACCAAAAACATTCAGTACTTC,CASSERGAGSTKNIQYF
-,13,TRBJ2-3,once,TRBV24-1,TGTGCCACCAGTGTGGACAGAACAGATACGCAGTATTTT,CATSVDRTDTQYF
TRBD1,15,TRBJ2-2,-,TRBV7-8,TGTGCCAGCAGCTCCCACAGGGGGCCCACCGGGGAGCTGTTTTTT,CASSSHRGPTGELFF
TRBD1,14,TRBJ2-5,-,TRBV18,TGTGCCAGCTCACCATGGACAGGGAGGGAGACCCAGTACTTC,CASSPWTGRETQYF
TRBD2,16,TRBJ2-3,-,TRBV5-1,TGCGCCAGCAGCTCACCCGGGACTAGCGTCCCAGATACGCAGTATTTT,CASSSPGTSVPDTQYF
-,12,TRBJ1-1,-,TRBV29-1,TGCAGCGTTGATTATGGGAACACTGAAGCTTTCTTT,CSVDYGNTEAFF
-,14,TRBJ1-6,-,TRBV5-5,TGTGCCAGCAGCTGGGACAAGAATAATTCACCCCTCCACTTT,CASSWDKNNSPLHF
-,12,TRBJ1-3,-,TRBV2,TGTGCCAGCAGTGAATCGGTAACCACCATATATTTT,CASSESVTTIYF
TRBD1,13,TRBJ2-5,-,TRBV7-3,TGTGCCAGCAGCCGGGGACAGGCGGAGACCCAGTACTTC,CASSRGQAETQYF
-,14,TRBJ2-3,-,TRBV4-2,TGTGCCAGCAGCCAAGGGGATGAAACAGATACGCAGTATTTT,CASSQGDETDTQYF
-,11,TRBJ2-5,-,TRBV6-4,TGTGCCAGCCCTTTCGGGGAGACCCAGTACTTC,CASPFGETQYF
-,13,TRBJ2-3,-,TRBV5-6,TGTGCCAGCAGCTTCTACAACACAGATACGCAGTATTTT,CASSFYNTDTQYF
-,14,TRBJ2-2,-,TRBV7-2,TGTGCCAGCAGCTTAGTCCCGGGCACCGGGGAGCTGTTTTTT,CASSLVPGTGELFF
-,15,TRBJ2-5,-,TRBV24-1,TGTGCCACCAGTGATGCGACATTGTACCAAGAGACCCAGTACTTC,CATSDATLYQETQYF
TRBD1,16,TRBJ2-2,-,TRBV6-5,TGTGCCAGCAGTTATCAGTTGAAGGGGGCGGACGGGGAGCTGTTTTTT,CASSYQLKGADGELFF
-,12,TRBJ1-2,few,TRBV30,TGTGCCGGACACAAGGCTAACTATGGCTACACCTTC,CAGHKANYGYTF
-,14,TRBJ1-4,-,TRBV5-1,TGCGCCAGCAGTTTGGACAGCTATAATGAAAAACTGTTTTTT,CASSLDSYNEKLFF
-,14,TRBJ1-5,-,TRBV5-6,TGTGCCAGCAGCTTGAGGGCGGGGAATCAGCCCCAGCATTTT,CASSLRAGNQPQHF
-,16,TRBJ2-3,-,TRBV5-1,TGCGCCAGCAGCCCGGACATAACTTCCACGGCAGATACGCAGTATTTT,CASSPDITSTADTQYF
-,15,TRBJ2-1,-,TRBV9,TGTGCCAGCAGCGTAGGGGGGGTCATCTACAATGAGCAGTTCTTC,CASSVGGVIYNEQFF
-,15,TRBJ1-6,-,TRBV5-1,TGCGCCAGCAGCTTGGAGGGGGGGATCCTTTCACCCCTCCACTTT,CASSLEGGILSPLHF
-,14,TRBJ1-2,few,TRBV2,TGTGCCAGCAGTGACAGGTCCGGGAACTATGGCTACACCTTC,CASSDRSGNYGYTF
-,13,TRBJ2-3,-,TRBV25-1,TGTGCCAGTGAGTTTCAGGGAACAGATACGCAGTATTTT,CASEFQGTDTQYF